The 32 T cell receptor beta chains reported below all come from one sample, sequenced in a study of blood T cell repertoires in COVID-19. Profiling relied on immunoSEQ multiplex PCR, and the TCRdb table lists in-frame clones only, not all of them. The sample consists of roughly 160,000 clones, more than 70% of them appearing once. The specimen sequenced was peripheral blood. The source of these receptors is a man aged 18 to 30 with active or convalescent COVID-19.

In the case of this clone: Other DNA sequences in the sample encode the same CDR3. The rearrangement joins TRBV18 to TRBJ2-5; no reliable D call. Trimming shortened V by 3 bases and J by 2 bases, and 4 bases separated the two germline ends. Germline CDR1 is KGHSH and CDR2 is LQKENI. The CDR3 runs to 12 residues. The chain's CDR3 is CASSPPQETQYF. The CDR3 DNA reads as TGTGCCAGCTCACCTCCGCAAGAGACCCAGTACTTC. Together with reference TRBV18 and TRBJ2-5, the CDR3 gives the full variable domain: NAGVMQNPRHLVRRRGQEARLRCSPMKGHSHVYWYRQLPEEGLKFMVYLQKENIIDESGMPKERFSAEFPKEGPSILRIQQVVRGDSAAYFCASSPPQETQYFGPGTRLLVL.

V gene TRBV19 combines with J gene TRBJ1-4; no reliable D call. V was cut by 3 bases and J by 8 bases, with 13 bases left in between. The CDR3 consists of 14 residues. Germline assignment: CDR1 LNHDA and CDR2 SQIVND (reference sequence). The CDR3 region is CASSIPSGREKLFF. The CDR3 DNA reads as TGTGCCAGTAGTATTCCCTCCGGGAGGGAAAAACTGTTTTTT.

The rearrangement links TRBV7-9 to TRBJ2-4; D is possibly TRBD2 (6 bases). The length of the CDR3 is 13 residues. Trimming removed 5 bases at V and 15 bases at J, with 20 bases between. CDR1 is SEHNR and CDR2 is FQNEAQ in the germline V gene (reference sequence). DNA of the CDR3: TGTGCCAGCAGCCCCGGCAAATGGGGGGTTTGGTACTTC. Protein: CASSPGKWGVWYF.

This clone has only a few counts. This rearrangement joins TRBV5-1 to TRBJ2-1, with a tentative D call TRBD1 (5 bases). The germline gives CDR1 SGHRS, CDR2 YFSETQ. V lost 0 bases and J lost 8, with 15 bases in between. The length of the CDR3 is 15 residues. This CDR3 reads CASSLDEGGADEQFF. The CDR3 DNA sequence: TGCGCCAGCAGCTTGGACGAAGGTGGGGCCGATGAGCAGTTCTTC.

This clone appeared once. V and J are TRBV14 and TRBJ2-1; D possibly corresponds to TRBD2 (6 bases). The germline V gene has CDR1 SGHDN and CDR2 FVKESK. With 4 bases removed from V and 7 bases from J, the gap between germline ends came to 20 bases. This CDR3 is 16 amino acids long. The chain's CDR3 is CASSLSGTDGKNEQFF. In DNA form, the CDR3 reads TGTGCCAGCAGCCTATCCGGGACTGATGGGAAGAATGAGCAGTTCTTC. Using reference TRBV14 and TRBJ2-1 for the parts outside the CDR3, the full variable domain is EAGVTQFPSHSVIEKGQTVTLRCDPISGHDNLYWYRRVMGKEIKFLLHFVKESKQDESGMPNNRFLAERTGGTYSTLKVQPAELEDSGVYFCASSLSGTDGKNEQFFGPGTRLTVL.

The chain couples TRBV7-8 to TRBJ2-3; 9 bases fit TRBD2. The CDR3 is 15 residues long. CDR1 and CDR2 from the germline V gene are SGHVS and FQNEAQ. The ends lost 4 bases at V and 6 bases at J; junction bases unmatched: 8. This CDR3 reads CASSSSGTPSDTQYF. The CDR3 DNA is TGTGCCAGCAGCTCTAGCGGGACCCCAAGCGATACGCAGTATTTT.

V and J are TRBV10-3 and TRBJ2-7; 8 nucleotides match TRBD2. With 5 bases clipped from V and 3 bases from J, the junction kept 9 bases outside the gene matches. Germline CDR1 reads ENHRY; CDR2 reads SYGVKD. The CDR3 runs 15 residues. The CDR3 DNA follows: TGTGCCATCAGTTCTTTAGCGGGGCCGGACTACGAGCAGTACTTC. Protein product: CAISSLAGPDYEQYF.

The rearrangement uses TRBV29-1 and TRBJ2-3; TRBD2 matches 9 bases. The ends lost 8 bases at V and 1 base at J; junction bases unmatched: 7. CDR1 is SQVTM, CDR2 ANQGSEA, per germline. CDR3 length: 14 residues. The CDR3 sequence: CSSGVAGGTDTQYF. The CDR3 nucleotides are TGCAGCTCGGGGGTAGCGGGGGGCACAGATACGCAGTATTTT.

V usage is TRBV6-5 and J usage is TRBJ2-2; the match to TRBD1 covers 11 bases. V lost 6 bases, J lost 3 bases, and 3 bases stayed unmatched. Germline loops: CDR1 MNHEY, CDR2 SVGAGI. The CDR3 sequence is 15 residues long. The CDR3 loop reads CASRWTGGYTGELFF. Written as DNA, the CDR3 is TGTGCCAGCAGGTGGACAGGGGGCTACACCGGGGAGCTGTTTTTT.

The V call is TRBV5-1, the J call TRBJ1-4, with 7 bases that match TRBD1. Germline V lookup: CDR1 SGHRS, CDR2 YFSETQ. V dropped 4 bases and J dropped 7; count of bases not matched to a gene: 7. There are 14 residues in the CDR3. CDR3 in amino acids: CASSLDRQGEKLFF. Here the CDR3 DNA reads TGCGCCAGCAGCCTGGACAGACAGGGTGAAAAACTGTTTTTT.

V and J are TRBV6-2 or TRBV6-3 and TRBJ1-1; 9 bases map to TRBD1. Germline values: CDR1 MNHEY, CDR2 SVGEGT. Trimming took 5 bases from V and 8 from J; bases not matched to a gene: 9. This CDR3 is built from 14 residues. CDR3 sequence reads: CASSLTAGTGEAFF. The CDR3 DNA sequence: TGTGCCAGCAGTCTCACAGCCGGGACAGGGGAAGCTTTCTTT.

The CDR3 loop reads CASGPAGRGNEQFF. Written as DNA, the CDR3 is TGTGCCAGCGGACCAGCGGGGCGTGGAAATGAGCAGTTCTTC. This chain uses TRBV21-1 with TRBJ2-1; the DNA was not used to check the table's D call, TRBD2. TRBV21-1 is reported as a pseudogene. The CDR3 extends over 14 amino acids.

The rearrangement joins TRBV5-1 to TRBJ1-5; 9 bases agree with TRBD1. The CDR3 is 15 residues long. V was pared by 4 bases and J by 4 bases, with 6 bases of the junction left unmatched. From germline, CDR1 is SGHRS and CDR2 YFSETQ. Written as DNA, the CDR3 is TGCGCCAGCAGCCCGGGACAGGGTTATAATCAGCCCCAGCATTTT. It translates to CASSPGQGYNQPQHF.

The CDR3 DNA reads as TGTGCCAGCAGCCAAGATTGGCAGGCCTCTGGAAACACCATATATTTT. It specifies CASSQDWQASGNTIYF. V usage is TRBV3-1 (or the pseudogene TRBV3-2) and J usage is TRBJ1-3; D is unclear. This CDR3 has 16 residues. V was clipped by 0 bases and J by 0 bases, with 9 bases between them. Germline V lookup: CDR1 LGHDT, CDR2 YNNKEL (reference sequence).

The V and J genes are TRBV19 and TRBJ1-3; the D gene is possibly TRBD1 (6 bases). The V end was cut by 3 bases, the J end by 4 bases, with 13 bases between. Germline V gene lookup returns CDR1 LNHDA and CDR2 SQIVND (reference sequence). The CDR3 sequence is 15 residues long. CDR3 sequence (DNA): TGTGCCAGTAGTATCCGGGGGGCTATCGGAAACACCATATATTTT. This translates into CASSIRGAIGNTIYF. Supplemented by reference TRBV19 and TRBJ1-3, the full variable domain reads DGGITQSPKYLFRKEGQNVTLSCEQNLNHDAMYWYRQDPGQGLRLIYYSQIVNDFQKGDIAEGYSVSREKKESFPLTVTSAQKNPTAFYLCASSIRGAIGNTIYFGEGSWLTVV.

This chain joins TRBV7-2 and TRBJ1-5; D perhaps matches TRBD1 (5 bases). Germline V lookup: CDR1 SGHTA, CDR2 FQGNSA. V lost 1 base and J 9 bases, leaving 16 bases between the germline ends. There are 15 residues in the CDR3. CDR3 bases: TGTGCCAGCAGCTTAGAGGGGCCCCCGATGGGGCCCCAGCATTTT. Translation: CASSLEGPPMGPQHF.

The CDR3 reads CASSLKSGSNTGELFF. As DNA, the CDR3 is TGTGCCAGCAGCTTAAAGTCAGGGTCCAACACCGGGGAGCTGTTTTTT. The chain links TRBV7-3 to TRBJ2-2; TRBD1 might be the D (5 bases). The germline CDR1 and CDR2 sequences are SGHTA and FQGTGA. This CDR3 has 16 residues. Trimming stripped 1 base from V and 2 bases from J, with 11 bases between.

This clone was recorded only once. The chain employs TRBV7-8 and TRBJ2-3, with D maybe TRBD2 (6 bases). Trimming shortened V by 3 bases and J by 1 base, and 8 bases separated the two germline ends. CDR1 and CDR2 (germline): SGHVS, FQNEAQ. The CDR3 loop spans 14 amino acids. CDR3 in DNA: TGTGCCAGCAGCTTCGGGAGCCGCACAGATACGCAGTATTTT. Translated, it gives CASSFGSRTDTQYF.

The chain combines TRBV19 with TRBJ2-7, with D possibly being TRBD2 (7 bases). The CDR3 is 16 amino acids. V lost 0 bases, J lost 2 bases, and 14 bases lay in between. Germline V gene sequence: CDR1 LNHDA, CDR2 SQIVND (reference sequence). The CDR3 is CASSIDQAGQAYEQYF. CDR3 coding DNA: TGTGCCAGTAGTATAGATCAAGCGGGACAAGCCTACGAGCAGTACTTC.

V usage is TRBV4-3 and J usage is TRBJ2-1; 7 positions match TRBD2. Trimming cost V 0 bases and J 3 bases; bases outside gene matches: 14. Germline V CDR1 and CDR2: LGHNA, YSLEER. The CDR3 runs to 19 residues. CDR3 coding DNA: TGCGCCAGCAGCCAAGAACCCGAAACGTGGGCGGGAGTCTACAATGAGCAGTTCTTC. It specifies CASSQEPETWAGVYNEQFF.

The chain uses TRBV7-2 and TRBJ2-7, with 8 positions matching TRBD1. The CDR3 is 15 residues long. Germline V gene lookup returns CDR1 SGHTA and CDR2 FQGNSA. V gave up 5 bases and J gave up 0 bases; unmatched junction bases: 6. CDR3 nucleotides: TGTGCCAGCAGCCTCCGGGACAGGATCTCCTACGAGCAGTACTTC. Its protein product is CASSLRDRISYEQYF. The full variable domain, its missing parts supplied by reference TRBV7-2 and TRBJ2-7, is GAGVSQSPSNKVTEKGKDVELRCDPISGHTALYWYRQSLGQGLEFLIYFQGNSAPDKSGLPSDRFSAERTGGSVSTLTIQRTQQEDSAVYLCASSLRDRISYEQYFGPGTRLTVT.

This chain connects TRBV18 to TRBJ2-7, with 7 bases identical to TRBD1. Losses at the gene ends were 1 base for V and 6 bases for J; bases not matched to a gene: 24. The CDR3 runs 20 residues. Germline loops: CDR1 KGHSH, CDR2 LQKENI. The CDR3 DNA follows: TGTGCCAGCTCACCACTGGGGCCTAATCTAGGACAGGTTATAATGGGCGAGCAGTACTTC. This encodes CASSPLGPNLGQVIMGEQYF.

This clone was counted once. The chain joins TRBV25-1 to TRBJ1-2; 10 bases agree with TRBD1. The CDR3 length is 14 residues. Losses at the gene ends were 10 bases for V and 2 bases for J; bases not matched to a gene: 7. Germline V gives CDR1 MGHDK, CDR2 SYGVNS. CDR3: CATAGTGANYGYTF. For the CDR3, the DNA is TGTGCCACCGCCGGGACAGGGGCCAACTATGGCTACACCTTC.

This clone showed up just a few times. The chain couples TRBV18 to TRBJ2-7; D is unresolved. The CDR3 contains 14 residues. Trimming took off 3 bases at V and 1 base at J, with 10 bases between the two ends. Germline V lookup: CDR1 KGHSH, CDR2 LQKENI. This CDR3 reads CASSPSTLSYEQYF. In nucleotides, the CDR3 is TGTGCCAGCTCACCGTCGACACTTTCCTACGAGCAGTACTTC.

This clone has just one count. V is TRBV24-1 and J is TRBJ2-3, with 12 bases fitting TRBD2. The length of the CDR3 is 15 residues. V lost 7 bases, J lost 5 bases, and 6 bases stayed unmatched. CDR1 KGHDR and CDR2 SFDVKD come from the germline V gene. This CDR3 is CATRTSGSPGDTQYF. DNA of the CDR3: TGTGCCACCAGGACTAGCGGGAGCCCGGGAGATACGCAGTATTTT.

The DNA for the CDR3 is TGTGCCAGCAGCCAAGAACGTAGGACAGGGAGTTGGGTGCAGTACTTC. Encoded protein: CASSQERRTGSWVQYF. The genes are TRBV14 and TRBJ2-7; TRBD1 aligns across 8 bases. Germline lookup yields CDR1 SGHDN and CDR2 FVKESK. Unmatched junction bases numbered 13, after V lost 0 bases and J lost 9 bases. This CDR3 spans 16 amino acids.

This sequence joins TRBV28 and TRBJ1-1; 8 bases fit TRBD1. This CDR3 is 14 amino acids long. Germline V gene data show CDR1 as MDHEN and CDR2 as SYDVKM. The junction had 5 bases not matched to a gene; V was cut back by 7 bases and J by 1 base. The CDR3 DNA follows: TGTGCCAGCATCTATGGGACAGGGAACACTGAAGCTTTCTTT. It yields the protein CASIYGTGNTEAFF.

Here the CDR3 DNA reads TGTGCCAGCAGCTTTGGCCGGGAGGGTTACGCGCAGTATTTT. This gives the protein CASSFGREGYAQYF. The gene calls are TRBV11-2 and TRBJ2-3; 8 positions match TRBD2. After removal of 3 bases from V and 10 bases from J, the junction contained 9 bases not matched to a gene. CDR1 and CDR2 (germline): SGHAT, FQNNGV. This CDR3 region has 14 residues.

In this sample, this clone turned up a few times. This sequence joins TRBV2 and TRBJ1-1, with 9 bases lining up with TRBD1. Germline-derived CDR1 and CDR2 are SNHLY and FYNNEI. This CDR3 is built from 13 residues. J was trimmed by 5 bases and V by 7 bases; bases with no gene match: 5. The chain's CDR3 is CASTTDRGTEAFF. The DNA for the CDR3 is TGTGCCAGCACCACGGACAGGGGTACTGAAGCTTTCTTT.

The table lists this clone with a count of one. The CDR3 DNA sequence: TGTGCCAGTAGTATAGGTATGAACACTGAAGCTTTCTTT. Residues: CASSIGMNTEAFF. This chain connects TRBV19 to TRBJ1-1; D gene ambiguous. The CDR3 spans 13 residues. Germline CDR1 LNHDA, CDR2 SQIVND (reference sequence). V was clipped by 1 base and J by 0 bases, with 3 bases between them.

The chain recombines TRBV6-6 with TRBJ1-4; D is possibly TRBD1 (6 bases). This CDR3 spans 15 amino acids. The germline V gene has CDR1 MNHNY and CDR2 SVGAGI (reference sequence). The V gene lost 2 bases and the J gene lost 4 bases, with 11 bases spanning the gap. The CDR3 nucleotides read TGTGCCAGCAGTTACAAGGGGGTGGGTAATGAAAAACTGTTTTTT. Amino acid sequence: CASSYKGVGNEKLFF.

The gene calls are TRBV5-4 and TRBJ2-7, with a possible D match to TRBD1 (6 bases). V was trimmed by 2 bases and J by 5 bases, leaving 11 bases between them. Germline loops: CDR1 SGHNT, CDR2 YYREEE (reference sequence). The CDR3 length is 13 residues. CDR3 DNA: TGTGCCAGCAGCTTTATGCAGGGGCACGAGCAGTACTTC. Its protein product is CASSFMQGHEQYF.